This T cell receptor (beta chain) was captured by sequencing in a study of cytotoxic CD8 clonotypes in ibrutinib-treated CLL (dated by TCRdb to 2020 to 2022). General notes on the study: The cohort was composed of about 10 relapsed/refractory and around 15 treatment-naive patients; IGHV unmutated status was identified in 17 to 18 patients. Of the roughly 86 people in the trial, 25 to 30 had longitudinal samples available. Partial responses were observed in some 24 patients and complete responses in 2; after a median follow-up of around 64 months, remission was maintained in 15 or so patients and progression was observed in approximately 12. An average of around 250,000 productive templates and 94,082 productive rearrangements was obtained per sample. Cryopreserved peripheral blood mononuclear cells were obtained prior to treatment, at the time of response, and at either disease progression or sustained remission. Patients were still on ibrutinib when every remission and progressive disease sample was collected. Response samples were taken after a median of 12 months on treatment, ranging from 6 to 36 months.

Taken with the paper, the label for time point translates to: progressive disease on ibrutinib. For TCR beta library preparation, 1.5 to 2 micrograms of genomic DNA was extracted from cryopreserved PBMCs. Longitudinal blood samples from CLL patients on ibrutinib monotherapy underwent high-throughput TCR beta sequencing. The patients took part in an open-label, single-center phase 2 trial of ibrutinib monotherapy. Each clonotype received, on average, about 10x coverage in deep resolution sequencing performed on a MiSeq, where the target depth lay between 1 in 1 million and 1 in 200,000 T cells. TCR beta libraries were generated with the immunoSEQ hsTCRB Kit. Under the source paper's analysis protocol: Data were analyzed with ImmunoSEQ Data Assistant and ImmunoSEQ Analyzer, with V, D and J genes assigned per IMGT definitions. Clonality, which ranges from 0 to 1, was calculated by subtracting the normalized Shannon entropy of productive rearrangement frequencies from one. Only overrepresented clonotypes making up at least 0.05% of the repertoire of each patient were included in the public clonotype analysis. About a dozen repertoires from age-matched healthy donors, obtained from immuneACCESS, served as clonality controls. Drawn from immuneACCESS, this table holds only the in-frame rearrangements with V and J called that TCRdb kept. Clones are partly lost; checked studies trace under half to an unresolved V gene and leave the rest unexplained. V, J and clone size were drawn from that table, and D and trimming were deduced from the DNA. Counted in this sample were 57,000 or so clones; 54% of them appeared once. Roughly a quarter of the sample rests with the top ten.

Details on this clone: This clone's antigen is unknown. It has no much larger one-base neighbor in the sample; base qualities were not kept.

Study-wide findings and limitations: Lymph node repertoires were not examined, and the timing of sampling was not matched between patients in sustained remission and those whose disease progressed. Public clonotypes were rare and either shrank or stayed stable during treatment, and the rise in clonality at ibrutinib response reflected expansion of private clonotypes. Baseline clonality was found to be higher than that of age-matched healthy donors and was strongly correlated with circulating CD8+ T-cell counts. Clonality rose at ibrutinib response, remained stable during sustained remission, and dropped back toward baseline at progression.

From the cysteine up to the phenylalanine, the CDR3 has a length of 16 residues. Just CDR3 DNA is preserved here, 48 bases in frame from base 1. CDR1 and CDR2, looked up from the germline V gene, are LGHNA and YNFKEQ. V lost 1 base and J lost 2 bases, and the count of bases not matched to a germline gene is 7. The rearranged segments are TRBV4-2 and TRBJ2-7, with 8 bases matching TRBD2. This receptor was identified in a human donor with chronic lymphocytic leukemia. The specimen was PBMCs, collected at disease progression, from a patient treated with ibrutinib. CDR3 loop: CASSQALAVDTYEQYF. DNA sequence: TGTGCCAGCAGCCAAGCACTAGCGGTTGACACCTACGAGCAGTACTTC.